Described below is a single T cell receptor beta chain sequence and its context. Its antigen is not identified. This CDR3 has 13 residues. CDR1 and CDR2 from the germline V gene are KGHDR and SFDVKD. V was cut by 5 bases and J by 7 bases, with 10 bases left in between. Graves' hyperthyroidism was deemed stable absent ophthalmopathy progression within 18 months. The sample comes from a study of T cells in Graves' hyperthyroidism and ophthalmopathy. Across the study: Peripheral blood draws took place at initial diagnosis, ahead of any treatment. Study-wide results and limits: Among clonotypes expanded in thyroid above 0.001, most were also found in blood. Using 13 V-J features, a model discriminated ophthalmopathy from stable hyperthyroidism.

RNA transcripts yielded amplified TCR beta CDR3 regions. The HTBI primer set drove a first-round RT-PCR of the TCR CDR3. TCRdb recomputed calls from the multiplex PCR reads with MiXCR, one row per CDR3 protein. The sample lists a few hundred thousand distinct CDR3 sequences; 14% to 15% were seen once. Source material: blood. The chain couples TRBV24-1 to TRBJ2-2, with D hard to call. The sequence derives from a woman in her twenties or thirties with Graves' hyperthyroidism. The CDR3 nucleotides read TGTGCCACCAGTGCCTTCGGTGGCGGGGAGCTGTTTTTT. It codes for CATSAFGGGELFF.